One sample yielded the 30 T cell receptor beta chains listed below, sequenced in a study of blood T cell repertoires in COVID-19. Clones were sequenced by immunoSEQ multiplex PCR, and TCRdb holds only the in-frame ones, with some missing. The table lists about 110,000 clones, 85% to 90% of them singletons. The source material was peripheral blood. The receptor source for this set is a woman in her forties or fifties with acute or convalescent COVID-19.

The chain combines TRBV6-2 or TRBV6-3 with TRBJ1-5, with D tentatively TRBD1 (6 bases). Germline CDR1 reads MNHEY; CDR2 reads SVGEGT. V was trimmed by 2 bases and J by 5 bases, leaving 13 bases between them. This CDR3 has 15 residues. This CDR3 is CASSYQAGVYQPQHF. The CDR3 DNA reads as TGTGCCAGCAGTTACCAAGCAGGGGTTTATCAGCCCCAGCATTTT.

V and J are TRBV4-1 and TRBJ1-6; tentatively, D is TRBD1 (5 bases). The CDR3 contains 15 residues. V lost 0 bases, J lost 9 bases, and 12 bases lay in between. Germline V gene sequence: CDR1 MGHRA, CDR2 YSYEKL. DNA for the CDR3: TGCGCCAGCAGCCAAGATGTCCCCGGGGGTTCACCCCTCCACTTT. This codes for CASSQDVPGGSPLHF.

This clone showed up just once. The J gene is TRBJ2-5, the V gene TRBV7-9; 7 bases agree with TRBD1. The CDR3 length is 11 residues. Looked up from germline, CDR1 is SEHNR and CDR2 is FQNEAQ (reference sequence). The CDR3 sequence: CSGGNSETQYF. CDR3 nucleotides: TGTTCAGGGGGTAACTCGGAGACCCAGTACTTC.

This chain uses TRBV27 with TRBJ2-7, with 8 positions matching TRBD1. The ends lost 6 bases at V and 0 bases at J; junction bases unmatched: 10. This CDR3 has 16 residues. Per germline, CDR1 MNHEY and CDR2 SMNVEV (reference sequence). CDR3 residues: CASSLGTGRSSYEQYF. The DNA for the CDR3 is TGTGCCAGCAGCCTAGGGACAGGAAGGAGCTCCTACGAGCAGTACTTC.

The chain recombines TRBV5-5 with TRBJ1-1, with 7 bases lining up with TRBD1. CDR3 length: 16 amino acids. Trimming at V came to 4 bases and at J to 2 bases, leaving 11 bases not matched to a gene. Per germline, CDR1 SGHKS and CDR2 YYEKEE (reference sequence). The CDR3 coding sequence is TGTGCCAGCAGCCCAAGACAGGGAAGGTTTAACACTGAAGCTTTCTTT. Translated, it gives CASSPRQGRFNTEAFF.

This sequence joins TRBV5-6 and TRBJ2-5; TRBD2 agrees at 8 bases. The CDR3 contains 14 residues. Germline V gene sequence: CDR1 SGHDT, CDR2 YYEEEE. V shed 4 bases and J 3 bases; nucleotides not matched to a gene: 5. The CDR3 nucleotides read TGTGCCAGCAGCCGCGGGGGGACAAAAGAGACCCAGTACTTC. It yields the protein CASSRGGTKETQYF.

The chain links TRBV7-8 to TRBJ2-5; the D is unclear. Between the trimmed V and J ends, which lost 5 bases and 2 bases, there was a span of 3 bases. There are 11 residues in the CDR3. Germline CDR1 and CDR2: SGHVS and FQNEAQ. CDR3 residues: CASSVQETQYF. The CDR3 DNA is TGTGCCAGCAGCGTACAAGAGACCCAGTACTTC.

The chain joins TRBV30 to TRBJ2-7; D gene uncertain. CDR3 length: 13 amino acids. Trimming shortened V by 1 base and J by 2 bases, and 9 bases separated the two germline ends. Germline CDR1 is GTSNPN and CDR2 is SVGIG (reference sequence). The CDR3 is CAWSDLGPYEQYF. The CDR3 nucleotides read TGTGCCTGGAGTGATCTCGGTCCCTACGAGCAGTACTTC.

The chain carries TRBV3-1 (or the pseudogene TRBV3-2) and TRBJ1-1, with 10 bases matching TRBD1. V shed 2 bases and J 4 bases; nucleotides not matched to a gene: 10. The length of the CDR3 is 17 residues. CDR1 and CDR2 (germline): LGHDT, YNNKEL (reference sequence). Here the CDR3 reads CASSQPRDRGGSTEAFF. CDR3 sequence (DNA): TGTGCCAGCAGCCAACCCCGGGACAGGGGAGGTAGCACTGAAGCTTTCTTT.

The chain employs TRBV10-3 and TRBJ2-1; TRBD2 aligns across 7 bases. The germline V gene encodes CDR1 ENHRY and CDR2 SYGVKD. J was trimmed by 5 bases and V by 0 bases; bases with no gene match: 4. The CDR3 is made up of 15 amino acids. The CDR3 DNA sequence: TGTGCCATCAGTGAGTCGAGCGGGGTAAACAATGAGCAGTTCTTC. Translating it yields CAISESSGVNNEQFF.

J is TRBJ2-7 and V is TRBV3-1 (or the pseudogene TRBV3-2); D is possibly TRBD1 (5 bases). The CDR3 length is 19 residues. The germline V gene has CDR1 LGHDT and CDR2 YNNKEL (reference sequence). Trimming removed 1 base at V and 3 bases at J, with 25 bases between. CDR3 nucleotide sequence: TGTGCCAGCAGCCAAGTCGACCTTGACAGAGTCCTACTACTCTACGAGCAGTACTTC. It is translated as CASSQVDLDRVLLLYEQYF.

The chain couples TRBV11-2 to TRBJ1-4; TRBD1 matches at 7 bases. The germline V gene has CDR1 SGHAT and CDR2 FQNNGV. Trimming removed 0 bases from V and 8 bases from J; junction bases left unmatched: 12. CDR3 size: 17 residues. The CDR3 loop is CASSLEVRGPLGEKLFF. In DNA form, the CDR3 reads TGTGCCAGCAGCTTAGAAGTAAGGGGGCCCCTAGGAGAAAAACTGTTTTTT.

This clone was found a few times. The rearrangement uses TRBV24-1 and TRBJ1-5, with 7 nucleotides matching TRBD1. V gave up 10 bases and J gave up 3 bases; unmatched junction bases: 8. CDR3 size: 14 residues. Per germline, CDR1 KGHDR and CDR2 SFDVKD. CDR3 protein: CATQRGQFNQPQHF. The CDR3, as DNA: TGTGCCACGCAGAGGGGACAGTTCAATCAGCCCCAGCATTTT.

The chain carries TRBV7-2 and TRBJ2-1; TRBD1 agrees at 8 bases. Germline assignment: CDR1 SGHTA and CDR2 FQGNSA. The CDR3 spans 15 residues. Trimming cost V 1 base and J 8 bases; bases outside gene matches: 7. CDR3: CASSLVGQAIDEQFF. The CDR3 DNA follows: TGTGCCAGCAGCTTAGTGGGACAGGCGATAGATGAGCAGTTCTTC.

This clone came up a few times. This CDR3 reads CSARTGGLLFF. CDR3 bases: TGCAGTGCTCGAACAGGGGGCCTTCTGTTTTTT. The chain employs TRBV20-1 and TRBJ1-4; TRBD1 agrees at 9 bases. CDR3 size: 11 residues. CDR1 and CDR2 from the germline V gene are DFQATT and SNEGSKA (reference sequence). V lost 5 bases, J lost 14 bases, and 6 bases stayed unmatched.

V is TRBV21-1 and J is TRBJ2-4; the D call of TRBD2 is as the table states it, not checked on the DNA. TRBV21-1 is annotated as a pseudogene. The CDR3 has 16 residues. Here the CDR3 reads CASSKCRGVVKNIQYF. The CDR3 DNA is TGTGCCAGCAGCAAATGCCGGGGGGTGGTCAAAAACATTCAGTACTTC.

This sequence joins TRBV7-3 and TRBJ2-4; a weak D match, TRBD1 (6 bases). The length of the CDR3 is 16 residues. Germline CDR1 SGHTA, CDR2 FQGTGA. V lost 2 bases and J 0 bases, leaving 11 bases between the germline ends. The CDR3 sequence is CASSLGQGPAKNIQYF. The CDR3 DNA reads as TGTGCCAGCAGCTTAGGTCAGGGGCCAGCCAAAAACATTCAGTACTTC.

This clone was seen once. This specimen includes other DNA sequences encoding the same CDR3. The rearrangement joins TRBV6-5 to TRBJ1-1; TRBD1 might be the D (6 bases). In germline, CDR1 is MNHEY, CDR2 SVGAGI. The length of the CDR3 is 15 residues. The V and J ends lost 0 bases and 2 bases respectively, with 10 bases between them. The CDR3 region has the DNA TGTGCCAGCAGTTACTCGGCCAGGGGCAACACTGAAGCTTTCTTT. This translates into CASSYSARGNTEAFF.

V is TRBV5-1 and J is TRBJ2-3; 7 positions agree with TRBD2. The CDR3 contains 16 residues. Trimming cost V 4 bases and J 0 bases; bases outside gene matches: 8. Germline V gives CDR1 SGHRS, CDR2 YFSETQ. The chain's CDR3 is CASSPGDYTSTDTQYF. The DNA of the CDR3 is TGCGCCAGCAGCCCTGGGGACTACACTAGCACAGATACGCAGTATTTT.

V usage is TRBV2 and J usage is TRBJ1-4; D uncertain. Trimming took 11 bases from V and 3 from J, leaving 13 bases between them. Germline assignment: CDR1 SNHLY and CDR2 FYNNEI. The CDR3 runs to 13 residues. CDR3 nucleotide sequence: TGTGCCCGGACTGATGGGGCTAATGAAAAACTGTTTTTT. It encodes CARTDGANEKLFF.

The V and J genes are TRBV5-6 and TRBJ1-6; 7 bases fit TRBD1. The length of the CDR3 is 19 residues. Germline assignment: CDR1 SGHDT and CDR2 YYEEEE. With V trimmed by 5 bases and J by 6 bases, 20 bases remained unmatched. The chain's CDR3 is CASRPFIRQGVAGNSPLHF. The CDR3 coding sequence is TGTGCCAGCAGACCCTTTATACGACAGGGTGTTGCTGGTAATTCACCCCTCCACTTT.

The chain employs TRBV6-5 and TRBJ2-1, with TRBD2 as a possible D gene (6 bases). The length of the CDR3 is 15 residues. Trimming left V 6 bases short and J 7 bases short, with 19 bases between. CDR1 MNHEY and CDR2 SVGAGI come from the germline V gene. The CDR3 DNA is TGTGCCAGCAGCTCCCGGGAGTTCGTCGGGAATGAGCAGTTCTTC. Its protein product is CASSSREFVGNEQFF.

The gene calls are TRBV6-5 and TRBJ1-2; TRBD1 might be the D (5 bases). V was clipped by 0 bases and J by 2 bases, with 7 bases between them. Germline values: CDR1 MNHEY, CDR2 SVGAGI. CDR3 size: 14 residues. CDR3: CASSYSRENYGYTF. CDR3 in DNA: TGTGCCAGCAGTTACTCCAGGGAAAACTATGGCTACACCTTC.

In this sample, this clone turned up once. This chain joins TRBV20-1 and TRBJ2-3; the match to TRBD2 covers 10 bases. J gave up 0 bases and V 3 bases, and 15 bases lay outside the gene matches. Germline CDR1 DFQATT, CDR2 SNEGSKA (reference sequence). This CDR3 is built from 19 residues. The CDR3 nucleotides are TGCAGTGCTAGTGATAGCGGGGGGCCCATTGACACTAGCACAGATACGCAGTATTTT. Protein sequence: CSASDSGGPIDTSTDTQYF.

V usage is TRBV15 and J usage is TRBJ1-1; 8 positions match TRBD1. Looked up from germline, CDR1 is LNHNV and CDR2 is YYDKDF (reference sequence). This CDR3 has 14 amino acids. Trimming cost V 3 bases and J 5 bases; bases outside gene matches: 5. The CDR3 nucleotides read TGTGCCACCAGCAGTGGACAGGGTGGGACTGAAGCTTTCTTT. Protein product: CATSSGQGGTEAFF.

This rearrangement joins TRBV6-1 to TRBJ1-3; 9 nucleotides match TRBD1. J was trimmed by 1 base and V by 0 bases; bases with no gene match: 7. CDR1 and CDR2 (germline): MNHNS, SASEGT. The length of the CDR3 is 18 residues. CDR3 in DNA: TGTGCCAGCAGTGAAGCGCTTCCCGGGACAGGGTCTGGAAACACCATATATTTT. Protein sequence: CASSEALPGTGSGNTIYF.

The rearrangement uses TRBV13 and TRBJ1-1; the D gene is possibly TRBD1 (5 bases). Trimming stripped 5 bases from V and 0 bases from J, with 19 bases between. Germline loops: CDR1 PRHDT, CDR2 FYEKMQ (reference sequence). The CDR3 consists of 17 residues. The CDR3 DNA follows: TGTGCCAGCAGCCTTTCAGAGTGGGGGGACCTGAACACTGAAGCTTTCTTT. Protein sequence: CASSLSEWGDLNTEAFF.

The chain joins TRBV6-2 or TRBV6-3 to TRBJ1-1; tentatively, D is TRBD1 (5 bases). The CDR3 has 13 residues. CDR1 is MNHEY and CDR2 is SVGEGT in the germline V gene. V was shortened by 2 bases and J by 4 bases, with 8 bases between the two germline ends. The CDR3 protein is CASSYPGGTEAFF. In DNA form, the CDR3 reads TGTGCCAGCAGTTACCCGGGGGGCACTGAAGCTTTCTTT.

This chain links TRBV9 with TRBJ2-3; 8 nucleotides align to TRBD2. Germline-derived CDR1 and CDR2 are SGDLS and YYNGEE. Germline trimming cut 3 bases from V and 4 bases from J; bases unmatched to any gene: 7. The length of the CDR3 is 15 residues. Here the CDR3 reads CASSAREGLSDTQYF. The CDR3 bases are TGTGCCAGCAGCGCCCGGGAGGGCCTTTCAGATACGCAGTATTTT.

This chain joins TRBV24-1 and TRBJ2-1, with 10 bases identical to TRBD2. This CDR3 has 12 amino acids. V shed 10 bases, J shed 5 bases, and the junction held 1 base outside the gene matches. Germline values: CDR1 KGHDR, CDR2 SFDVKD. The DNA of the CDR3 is TGTGCCACAGCGGGAGGGGACAATGAGCAGTTCTTC. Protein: CATAGGDNEQFF.